Shown below are 2 T cell receptor beta chains from a single sample sequenced in a study of T cell repertoires in cytomegalovirus infection. These receptors have no identified antigens. TCRdb passed the reads through MiXCR, listing each CDR3 protein once. Of more than 300,000 distinct CDR3 sequences listed, just under 35% are singletons. The source was cultured PBMCs, collected from culture after CMV antigen stimulation. All receptors come from a human donor in good health (CMV status not recorded). Some clones in this sample may be carry-over from other donors' samples.

This clonotype was seen many times. V is TRBV7-2 and J is TRBJ2-3; D tentatively fits TRBD1 or TRBD2 (5 bases each). This CDR3 is 16 amino acids long. Trimming removed 2 bases at V and 1 base at J, with 13 bases between. Per the germline V gene, CDR1 is SGHTA and CDR2 is FQGNSA. This CDR3 reads CASSLMGPPRTDTQYF. CDR3 in DNA: TGTGCCAGCAGCTTAATGGGACCGCCTCGCACAGATACGCAGTATTTT.

The sample holds a few counts of this clonotype. V and J are TRBV20-1 and TRBJ1-2; tentative D call: TRBD1 (6 bases). CDR1 and CDR2 from the germline V gene are DFQATT and SNEGSKA (reference sequence). The CDR3 is 15 amino acids. Trimming took 6 bases from V and 7 from J, leaving 24 bases between them. The CDR3 is CSARGPGEFSGGYTF. The CDR3 nucleotides are TGCAGTGCCCGAGGGCCAGGGGAATTTTCAGGTGGCTACACCTTC.